This TCR beta chain appears in the sequencing data of a study of control samples from healthy donors and cancer patients. TCRdb's copy holds only in-frame clones and misses some; the assay was immunoSEQ multiplex PCR. The sample lists 100,000 to 150,000 clones; roughly 89% were seen once. Trimming removed 3 bases from V and 2 bases from J, with 17 bases in between. Germline CDR1 and CDR2: SGHDT and YYEEEE. The CDR3 covers 16 residues. The chain has TRBV5-6 and TRBJ2-5; D is perhaps TRBD1 (6 bases). The TCR sequence derives from a man in his fifties or sixties with head and neck cancer. The specimen sequenced was PBMCs. The CDR3 protein is CASSSTFTGQQETQYF. The CDR3 nucleotides are TGTGCCAGCAGCTCCACATTCACAGGGCAGCAAGAGACCCAGTACTTC.